This T cell receptor beta chain is drawn from a study of blood T cell repertoires in COVID-19. Authors' processing steps: Estimated nucleated cell counts came from reference gene primer amplification. Here immunoSEQ multiplex PCR was the method, and the copy in TCRdb shows in-frame clones only, minus some. The DNA was the basis for D and trimming; V, J and clone size are from that table. The sample shows over 150,000 clones, over 75% of them seen only once. CDR1 and CDR2 from the germline V gene are SGHNT and YYREEE (reference sequence). Between the trimmed V and J ends, which lost 4 bases and 3 bases, there was a span of 11 bases. This CDR3 contains 14 residues.

Sequenced material: PBMCs or T cells enriched from blood (not recorded which). V is TRBV5-4 and J is TRBJ1-3; D possibly corresponds to TRBD1 (6 bases). The receptor was derived from a woman between 50 and 59 years old who had recovered from COVID-19. CDR3 protein: CASSPRGYGNTIYF. CDR3 nucleotides: TGTGCCAGCAGCCCCAGGGGTTATGGAAACACCATATATTTT.